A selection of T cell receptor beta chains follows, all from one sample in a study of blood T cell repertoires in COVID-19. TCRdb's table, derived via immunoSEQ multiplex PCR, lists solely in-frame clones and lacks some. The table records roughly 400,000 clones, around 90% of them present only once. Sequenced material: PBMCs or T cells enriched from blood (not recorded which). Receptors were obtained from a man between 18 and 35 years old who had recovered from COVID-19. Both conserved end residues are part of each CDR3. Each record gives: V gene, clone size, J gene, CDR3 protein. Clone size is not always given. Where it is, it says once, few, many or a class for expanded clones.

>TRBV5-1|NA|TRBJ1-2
CASSYNGGNGYTF
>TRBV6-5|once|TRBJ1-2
CAGQDRGSDYGYTF
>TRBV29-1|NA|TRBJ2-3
CSVAKGPTSGTDTQYF
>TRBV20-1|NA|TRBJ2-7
CSASQPGGASSYEQYF
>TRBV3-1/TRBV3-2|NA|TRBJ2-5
CASSQGLLAGGRGETQYF
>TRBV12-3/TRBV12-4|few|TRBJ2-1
CASTLGTASEQFF
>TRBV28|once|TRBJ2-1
CASSPNRAGEQFF
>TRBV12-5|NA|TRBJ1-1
CASGLSTGRDTEAFF
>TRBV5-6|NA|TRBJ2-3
CASSLGQSTDTQYF
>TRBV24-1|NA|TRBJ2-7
CATSETGGVYEQYF
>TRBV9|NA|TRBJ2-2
CASSGTSGSQMNTGELFF
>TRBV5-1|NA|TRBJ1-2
CASSLEAQGSNYGYTF
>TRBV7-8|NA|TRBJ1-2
CASSPPPWDSLNYGYTF
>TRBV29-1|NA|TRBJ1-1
CSVGGGVNTEAFF
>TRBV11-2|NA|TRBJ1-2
CASTLSTGAGAYYGYTF
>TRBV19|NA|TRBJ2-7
CASSMGEGLGEQYF
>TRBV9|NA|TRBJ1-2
CASSAGTVGGYGYTF
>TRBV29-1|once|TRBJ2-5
CSAQGDQETQYF
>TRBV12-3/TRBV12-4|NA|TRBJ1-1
CASSLRGGSGAFF
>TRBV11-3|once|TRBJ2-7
CASSPGQGSEQYF
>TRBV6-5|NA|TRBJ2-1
CAVQGPARGNEQFF
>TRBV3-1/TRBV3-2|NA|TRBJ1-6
CASKSEGSYNSPLHF
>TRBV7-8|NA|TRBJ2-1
CASSFDRTDRYNEQFF
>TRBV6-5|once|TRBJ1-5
CASNPERSNQPQHF
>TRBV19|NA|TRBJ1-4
CASSMVRGATNEKLFF
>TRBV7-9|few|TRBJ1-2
CASSLVPGNYGYTF
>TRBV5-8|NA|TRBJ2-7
CASSPGNSYEQYF
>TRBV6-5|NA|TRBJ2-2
CASRPGTGGHGELFF
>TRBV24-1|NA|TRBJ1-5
CATSTGVGQPQHF